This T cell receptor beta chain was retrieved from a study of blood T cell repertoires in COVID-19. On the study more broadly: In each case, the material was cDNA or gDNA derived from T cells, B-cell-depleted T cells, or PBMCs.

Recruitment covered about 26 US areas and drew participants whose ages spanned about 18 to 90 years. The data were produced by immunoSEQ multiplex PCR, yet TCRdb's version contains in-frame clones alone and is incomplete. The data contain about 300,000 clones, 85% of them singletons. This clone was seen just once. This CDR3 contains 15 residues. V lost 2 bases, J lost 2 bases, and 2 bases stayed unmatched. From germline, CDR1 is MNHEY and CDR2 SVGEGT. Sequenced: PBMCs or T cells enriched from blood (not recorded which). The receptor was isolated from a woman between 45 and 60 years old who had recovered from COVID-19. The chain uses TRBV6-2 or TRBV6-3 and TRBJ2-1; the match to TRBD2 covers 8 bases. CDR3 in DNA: TGTGCCAGCAGTTACGAACTAGCGGCCTACAATGAGCAGTTCTTC. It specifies CASSYELAAYNEQFF.